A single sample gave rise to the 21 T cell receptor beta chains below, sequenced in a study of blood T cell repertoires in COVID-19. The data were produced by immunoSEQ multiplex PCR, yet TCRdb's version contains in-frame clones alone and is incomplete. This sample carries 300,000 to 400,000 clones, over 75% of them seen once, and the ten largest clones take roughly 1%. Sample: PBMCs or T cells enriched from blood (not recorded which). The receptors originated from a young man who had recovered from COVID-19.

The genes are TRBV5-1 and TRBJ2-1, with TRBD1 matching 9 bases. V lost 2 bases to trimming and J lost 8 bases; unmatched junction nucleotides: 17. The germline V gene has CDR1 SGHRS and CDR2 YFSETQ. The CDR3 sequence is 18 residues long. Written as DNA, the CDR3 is TGCGCCAGCAGCTTTGGTGCCGGGACAGGGATCAGGATGGATGAGCAGTTCTTC. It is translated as CASSFGAGTGIRMDEQFF.

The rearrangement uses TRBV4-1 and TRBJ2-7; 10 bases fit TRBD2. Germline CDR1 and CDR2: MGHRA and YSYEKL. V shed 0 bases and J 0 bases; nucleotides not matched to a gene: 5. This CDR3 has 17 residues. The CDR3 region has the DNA TGCGCCAGCAGCCAAGACGTGCTAGCGGGGGACTCCTACGAGCAGTACTTC. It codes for CASSQDVLAGDSYEQYF.

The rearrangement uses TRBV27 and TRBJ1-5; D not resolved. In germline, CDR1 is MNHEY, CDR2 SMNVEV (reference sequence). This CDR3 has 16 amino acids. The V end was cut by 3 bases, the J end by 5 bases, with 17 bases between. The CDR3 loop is CASSFNPPGYDQPQHF. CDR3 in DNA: TGTGCCAGCAGTTTTAACCCTCCGGGGTACGATCAGCCCCAGCATTTT.

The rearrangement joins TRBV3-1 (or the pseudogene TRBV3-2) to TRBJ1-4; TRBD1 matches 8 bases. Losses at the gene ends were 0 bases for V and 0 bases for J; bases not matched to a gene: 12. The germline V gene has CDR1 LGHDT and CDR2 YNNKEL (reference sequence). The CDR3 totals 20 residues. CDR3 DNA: TGTGCCAGCAGCCAAGACCCTGGACAGGGATTATGGGCAACTAATGAAAAACTGTTTTTT. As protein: CASSQDPGQGLWATNEKLFF.

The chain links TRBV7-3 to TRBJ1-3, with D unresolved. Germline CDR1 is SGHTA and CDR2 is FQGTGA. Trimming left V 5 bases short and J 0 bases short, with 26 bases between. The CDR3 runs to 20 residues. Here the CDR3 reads CASSGRQGSGISPSGNTIYF. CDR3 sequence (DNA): TGTGCCAGCAGCGGCCGACAAGGGTCGGGGATCAGTCCCTCTGGAAACACCATATATTTT.

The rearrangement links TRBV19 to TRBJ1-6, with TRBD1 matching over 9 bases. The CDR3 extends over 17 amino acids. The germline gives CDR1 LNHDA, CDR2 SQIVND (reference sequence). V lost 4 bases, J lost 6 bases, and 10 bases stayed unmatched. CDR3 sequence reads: CASSNLPGQGANSPLHF. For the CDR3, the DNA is TGTGCCAGTAGTAACTTACCGGGACAGGGTGCTAATTCACCCCTCCACTTT.

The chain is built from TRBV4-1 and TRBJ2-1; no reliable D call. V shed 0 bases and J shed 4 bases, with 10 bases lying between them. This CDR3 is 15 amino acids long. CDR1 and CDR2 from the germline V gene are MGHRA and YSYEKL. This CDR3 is CASSQDRQLYNEQFF. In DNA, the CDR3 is TGCGCCAGCAGCCAAGATCGTCAGTTATACAATGAGCAGTTCTTC.

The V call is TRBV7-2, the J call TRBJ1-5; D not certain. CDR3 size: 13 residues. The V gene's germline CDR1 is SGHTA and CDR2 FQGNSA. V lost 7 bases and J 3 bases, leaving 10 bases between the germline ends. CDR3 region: CASTPGYNQPQHF. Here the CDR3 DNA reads TGTGCCAGCACCCCGGGGTACAATCAGCCCCAGCATTTT.

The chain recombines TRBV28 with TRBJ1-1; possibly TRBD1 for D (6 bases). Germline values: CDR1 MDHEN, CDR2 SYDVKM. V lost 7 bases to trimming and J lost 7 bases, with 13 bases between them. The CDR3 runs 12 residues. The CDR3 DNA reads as TGTGCCAGCAAAACAGGGTCAAATGAAGCTTTCTTT. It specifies CASKTGSNEAFF.

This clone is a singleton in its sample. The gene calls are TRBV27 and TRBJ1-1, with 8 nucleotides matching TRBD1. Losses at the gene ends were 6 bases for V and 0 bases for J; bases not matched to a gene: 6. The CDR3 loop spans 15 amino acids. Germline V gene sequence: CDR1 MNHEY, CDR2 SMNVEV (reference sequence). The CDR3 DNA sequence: TGTGCCAGCAGCCCTCAGGGGGCCATGAACACTGAAGCTTTCTTT. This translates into CASSPQGAMNTEAFF.

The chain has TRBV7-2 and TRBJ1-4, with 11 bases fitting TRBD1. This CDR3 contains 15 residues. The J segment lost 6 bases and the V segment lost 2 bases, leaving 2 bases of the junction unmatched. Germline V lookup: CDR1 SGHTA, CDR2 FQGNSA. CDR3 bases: TGTGCCAGCAGCTTACTGGGACAGGGGGATGAAAAACTGTTTTTT. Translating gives CASSLLGQGDEKLFF.

The DNA of the CDR3 is TGTGCCAGCAGCGGCCAGGGACAGGGGGGCACTGAAGCTTTCTTT. This encodes CASSGQGQGGTEAFF. The chain joins TRBV7-8 to TRBJ1-1; 11 bases match TRBD1. This CDR3 is built from 15 residues. The germline V gene encodes CDR1 SGHVS and CDR2 FQNEAQ. Unmatched junction bases numbered 6, after V lost 5 bases and J lost 4 bases.

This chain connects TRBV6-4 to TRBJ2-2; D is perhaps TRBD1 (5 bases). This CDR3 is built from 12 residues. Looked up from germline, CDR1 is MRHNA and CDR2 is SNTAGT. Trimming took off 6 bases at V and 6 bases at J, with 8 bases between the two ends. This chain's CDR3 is CASSRVPGELFF. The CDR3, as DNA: TGTGCCAGCAGCAGGGTGCCCGGGGAGCTGTTTTTT.

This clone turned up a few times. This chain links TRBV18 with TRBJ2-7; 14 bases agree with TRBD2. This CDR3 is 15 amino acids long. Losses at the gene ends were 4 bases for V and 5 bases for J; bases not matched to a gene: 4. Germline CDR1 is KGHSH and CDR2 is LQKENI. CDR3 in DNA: TGTGCCAGCTCACAAGGGACTAGCGGGAGAGACGAGCAGTACTTC. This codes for CASSQGTSGRDEQYF.

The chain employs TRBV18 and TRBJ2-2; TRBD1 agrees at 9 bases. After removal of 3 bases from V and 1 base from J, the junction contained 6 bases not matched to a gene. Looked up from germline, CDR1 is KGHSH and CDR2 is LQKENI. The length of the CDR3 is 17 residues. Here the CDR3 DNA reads TGTGCCAGCTCACCGGGACAGGGTCATAAGAACACCGGGGAGCTGTTTTTT. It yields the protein CASSPGQGHKNTGELFF.

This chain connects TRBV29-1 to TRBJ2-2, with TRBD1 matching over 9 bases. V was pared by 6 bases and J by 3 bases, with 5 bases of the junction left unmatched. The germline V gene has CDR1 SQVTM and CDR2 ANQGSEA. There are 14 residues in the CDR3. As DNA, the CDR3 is TGCAGCGTCGGGGACAGGGCGGACACCGGGGAGCTGTTTTTT. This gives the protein CSVGDRADTGELFF.

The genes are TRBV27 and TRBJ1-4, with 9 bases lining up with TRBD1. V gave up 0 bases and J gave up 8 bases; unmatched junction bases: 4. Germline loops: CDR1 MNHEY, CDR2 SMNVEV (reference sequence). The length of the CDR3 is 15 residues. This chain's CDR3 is CASSLSKTGGEKLFF. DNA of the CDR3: TGTGCCAGCAGTTTATCGAAGACAGGGGGGGAAAAACTGTTTTTT. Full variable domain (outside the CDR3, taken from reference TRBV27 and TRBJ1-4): EAQVTQNPRYLITVTGKKLTVTCSQNMNHEYMSWYRQDPGLGLRQIYYSMNVEVTDKGDVPEGYKVSRKEKRNFPLILESPSPNQTSLYFCASSLSKTGGEKLFFGSGTQLSVL.

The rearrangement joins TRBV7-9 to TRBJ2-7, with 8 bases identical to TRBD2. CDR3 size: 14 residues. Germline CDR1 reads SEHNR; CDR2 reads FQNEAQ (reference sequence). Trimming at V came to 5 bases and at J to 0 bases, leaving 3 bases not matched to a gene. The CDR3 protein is CASSLSGASYEQYF. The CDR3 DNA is TGTGCCAGCAGCCTTAGCGGGGCCTCCTACGAGCAGTACTTC.

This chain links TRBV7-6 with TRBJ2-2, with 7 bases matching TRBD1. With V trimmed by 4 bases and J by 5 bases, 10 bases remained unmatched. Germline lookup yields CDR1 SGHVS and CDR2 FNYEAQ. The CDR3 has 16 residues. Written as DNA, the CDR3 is TGTGCCAGCAGCTCTACTTACAGGGGAGAGACCGGGGAGCTGTTTTTT. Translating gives CASSSTYRGETGELFF.

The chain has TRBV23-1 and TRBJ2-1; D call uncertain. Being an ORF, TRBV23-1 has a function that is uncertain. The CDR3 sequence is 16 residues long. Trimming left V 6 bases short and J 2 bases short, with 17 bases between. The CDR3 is CASRGRPSRAYNEQFF. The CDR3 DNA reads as TGCGCCAGCAGGGGCAGGCCTTCCCGAGCCTACAATGAGCAGTTCTTC.

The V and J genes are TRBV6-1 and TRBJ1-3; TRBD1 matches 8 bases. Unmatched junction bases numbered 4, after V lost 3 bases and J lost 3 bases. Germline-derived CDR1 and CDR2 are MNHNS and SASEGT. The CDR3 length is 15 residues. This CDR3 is CASSEGQAIGNTIYF. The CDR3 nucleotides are TGTGCCAGCAGTGAGGGACAGGCGATTGGAAACACCATATATTTT.